Listed here are 3 T cell receptor beta chains from one sample, sequenced in a study of blood T cell repertoires in COVID-19. Repertoires were generated with immunoSEQ multiplex PCR, while TCRdb's copy carries only in-frame clones and drops some. Of around 250,000 clones in the sample, around 82% were seen once. The source material was peripheral blood. The source of these receptors is a woman aged 18 to 35 with acute or convalescent COVID-19.

The chain employs TRBV7-9 and TRBJ1-2, with 9 bases fitting TRBD1. V lost 5 bases to trimming and J lost 7 bases; unmatched junction nucleotides: 8. CDR3 length: 14 amino acids. CDR1 is SEHNR, CDR2 FQNEAQ, per germline (reference sequence). The CDR3 nucleotides are TGTGCCAGCAGCCCCACAGGGGGCGTGACTGGCTACACCTTC. Protein product: CASSPTGGVTGYTF. The whole variable domain, remainder taken from reference TRBV7-9 and TRBJ1-2, is DTGVSQNPRHKITKRGQNVTFRCDPISEHNRLYWYRQTLGQGPEFLTYFQNEAQLEKSRLLSDRFSAERPKGSFSTLEIQRTEQGDSAMYLCASSPTGGVTGYTFGSGTRLTVV.

The V gene is TRBV7-2, the J gene TRBJ2-1; tentative D call: TRBD2 (6 bases). Germline V gives CDR1 SGHTA, CDR2 FQGNSA. Trimming pared 5 bases from V and 7 bases from J, leaving 21 bases between. This CDR3 contains 16 residues. CDR3 in amino acids: CASSTKGGGVGNEQFF. CDR3 nucleotide sequence: TGTGCCAGCAGCACAAAGGGCGGAGGGGTGGGGAATGAGCAGTTCTTC. The whole variable domain, filled in from reference TRBV7-2 and TRBJ2-1, reads GAGVSQSPSNKVTEKGKDVELRCDPISGHTALYWYRQSLGQGLEFLIYFQGNSAPDKSGLPSDRFSAERTGGSVSTLTIQRTQQEDSAVYLCASSTKGGGVGNEQFFGPGTRLTVL.

CDR3 nucleotide sequence: TGTGCCTGTTGGACAGGGCCGTACAATCAGCCCCAGCATTTT. Encoded protein: CACWTGPYNQPQHF. The genes are TRBV6-6 and TRBJ1-5, with 8 nucleotides matching TRBD1. This CDR3 is 14 amino acids long. CDR1 is MNHNY, CDR2 SVGAGI, per germline (reference sequence). V shed 11 bases, J shed 3 bases, and the junction held 9 bases outside the gene matches.